This T cell receptor beta chain is from a study of blood T cells in healthy people across ages. Overall study: About one barcoded TCR beta cDNA was captured per two T cells. General study results and limits: Significant beta diversity loss was already apparent by age approximately 37, declining roughly linearly.

Those donating, healthy Caucasian individuals from Russia, were aged roughly 6 to 90. On this clonotype: What it binds is not known.

The second PCR ran roughly 6 to 12 cycles with a sample-barcoded 5' primer and J-beta primers. A template-switch adaptor that had 12 random nucleotides put a tag on each cDNA molecule. TCRdb reprocessed the 5' RACE reads via MiXCR and lists one record per CDR3 protein. The sample has about a million distinct CDR3 sequences; roughly 51% are singletons. Trimming took 5 bases from V and 0 from J, leaving 10 bases between them. Germline V gene lookup returns CDR1 SGHKS and CDR2 YYEKEE (reference sequence). The CDR3 length is 14 residues. V and J are TRBV5-5 and TRBJ2-3, with TRBD2 as a possible D gene (5 bases). Source material: blood. The sequence was collected from a woman aged 55-70 years in good health. CDR3 sequence reads: CASSYTRSTDTQYF. The CDR3 DNA follows: TGTGCCAGCAGTTATACTAGAAGCACAGATACGCAGTATTTT. Full variable domain (missing parts from reference TRBV5-5 and TRBJ2-3): DAGVTQSPTHLIKTRGQQVTLRCSPISGHKSVSWYQQVLGQGPQFIFQYYEKEERGRGNFPDRFSARQFPNYSSELNVNALLLGDSALYLCASSYTRSTDTQYFGPGTRLTVL.